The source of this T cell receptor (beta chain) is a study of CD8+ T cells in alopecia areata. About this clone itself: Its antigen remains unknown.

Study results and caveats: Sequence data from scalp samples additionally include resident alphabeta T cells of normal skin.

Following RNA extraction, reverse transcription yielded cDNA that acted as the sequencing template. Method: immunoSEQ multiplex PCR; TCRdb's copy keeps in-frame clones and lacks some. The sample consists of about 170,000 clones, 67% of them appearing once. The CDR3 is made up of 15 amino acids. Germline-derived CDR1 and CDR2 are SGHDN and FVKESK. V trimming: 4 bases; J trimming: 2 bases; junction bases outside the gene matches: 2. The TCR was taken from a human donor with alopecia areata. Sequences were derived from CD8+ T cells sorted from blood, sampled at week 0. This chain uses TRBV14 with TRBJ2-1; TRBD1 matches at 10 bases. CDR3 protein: CASSRGQGAYNEQFF. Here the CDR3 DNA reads TGTGCCAGCAGCCGAGGACAGGGGGCCTACAATGAGCAGTTCTTC.